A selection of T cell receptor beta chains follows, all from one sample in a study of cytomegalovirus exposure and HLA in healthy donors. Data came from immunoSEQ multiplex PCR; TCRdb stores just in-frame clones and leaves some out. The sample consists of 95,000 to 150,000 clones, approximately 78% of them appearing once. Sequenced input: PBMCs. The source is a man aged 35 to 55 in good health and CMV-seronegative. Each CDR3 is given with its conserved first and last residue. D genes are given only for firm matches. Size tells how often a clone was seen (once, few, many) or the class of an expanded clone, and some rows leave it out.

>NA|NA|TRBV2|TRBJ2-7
TGTGCCAGCACGACCCTCGGGTTGAGCTCCTACGAGCAGTACTTC
CASTTLGLSSYEQYF
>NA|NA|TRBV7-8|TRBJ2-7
TGTGCCAGCGGCCCCGAAGGGGCAGGGACCTACGAGCAGTACTTC
CASGPEGAGTYEQYF
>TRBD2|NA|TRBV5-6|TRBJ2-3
TGTGCCAGCAGCCCGCCGGCGGGGGGCACAGATACGCAGTATTTT
CASSPPAGGTDTQYF
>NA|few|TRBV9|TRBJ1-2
TGTGCCAGCAGCGCCGGAATTGGGAGGGGCAAGGGCTATGGCTACACCTTC
CASSAGIGRGKGYGYTF
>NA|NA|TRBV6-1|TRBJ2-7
TGTGCCAGCATTAAAGGGGTAGGGACACTCGTCGAGCAGTACTTC
CASIKGVGTLVEQYF
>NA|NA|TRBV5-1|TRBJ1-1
TGCGCCAGCAGCCCCGGCGGGCAGAGAGACACTGAAGCTTTCTTT
CASSPGGQRDTEAFF
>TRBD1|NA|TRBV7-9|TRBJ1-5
TGTGCCAGCAGCTTAGAGGCCGGGACAGGGGGCGGTCAGCCCCAGCATTTT
CASSLEAGTGGGQPQHF
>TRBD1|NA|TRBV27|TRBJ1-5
TGTGCCAGCAGTCGACAAACAGGGGGAAATCAGCCCCAGCATTTT
CASSRQTGGNQPQHF
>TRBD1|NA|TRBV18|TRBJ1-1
TGTGCCAGCTCACTTGGGACAGGTGGGAACACTGAAGCTTTCTTT
CASSLGTGGNTEAFF
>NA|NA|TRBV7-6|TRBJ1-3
TGTGCCAGCAGCTTTCAGGGAGGTGGAAACACCATATATTTT
CASSFQGGGNTIYF
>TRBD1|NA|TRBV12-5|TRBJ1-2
TGTGCTAGTGGGCAGTCCGGGACAGGGTATGGCTACACCTTC
CASGQSGTGYGYTF
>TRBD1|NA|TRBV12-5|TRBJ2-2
TGTGCTAGTGGTTTGACCCGGACAGGGTGGGGCCCCGGGGAGCTGTTTTTT
CASGLTRTGWGPGELFF
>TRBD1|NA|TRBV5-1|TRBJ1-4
TGCGCCAGCAGCCCAGCAGCGGGACAGGGTAATGAAAAACTGTTTTTT
CASSPAAGQGNEKLFF
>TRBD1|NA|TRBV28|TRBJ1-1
TGTGCCAGCAGTTTGAGAACAGGGGGCGCGGGGAAAGCTTTCTTT
CASSLRTGGAGKAFF
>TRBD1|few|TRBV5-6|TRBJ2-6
TGTGCCAGCAGCCGCCCCCCGGGACAGGGGGCGTCTGGGGCCAACGTCCTGACTTTC
CASSRPPGQGASGANVLTF
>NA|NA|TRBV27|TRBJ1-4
TGTGCCAGCAGTTCGGGACTAGGGAAGGAAAAACTGTTTTTT
CASSSGLGKEKLFF
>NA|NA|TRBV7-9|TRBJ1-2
TGTGCCAGCACCATAGGAGGACAGTATGGCTACACCTTC
CASTIGGQYGYTF
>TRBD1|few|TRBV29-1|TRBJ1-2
TGCAGCGCCCTTTCGGGACAGGGGCATGGCTACACCTTC
CSALSGQGHGYTF
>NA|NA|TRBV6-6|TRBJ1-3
TGTGCCAGCAGTTACGAGGGCGCTGGCTCTGGAAACACCATATATTTT
CASSYEGAGSGNTIYF
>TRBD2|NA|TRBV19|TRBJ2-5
TGTGCCACCAGCCAAGCGGGGAAAAGAGAGACCCAGTACTTC
CATSQAGKRETQYF